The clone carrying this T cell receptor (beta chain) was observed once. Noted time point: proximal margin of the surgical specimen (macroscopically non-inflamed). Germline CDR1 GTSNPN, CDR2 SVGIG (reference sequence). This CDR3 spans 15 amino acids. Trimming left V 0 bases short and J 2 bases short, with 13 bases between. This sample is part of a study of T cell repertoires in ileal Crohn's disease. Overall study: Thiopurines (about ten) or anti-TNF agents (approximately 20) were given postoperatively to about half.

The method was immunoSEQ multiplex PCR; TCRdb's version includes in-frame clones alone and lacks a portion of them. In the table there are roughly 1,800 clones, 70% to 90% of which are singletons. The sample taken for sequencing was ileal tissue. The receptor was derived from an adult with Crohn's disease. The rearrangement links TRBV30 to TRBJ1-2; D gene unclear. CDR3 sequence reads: CAWSVMAGRNYGYTF. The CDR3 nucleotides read TGTGCCTGGAGTGTAATGGCAGGTCGGAACTATGGCTACACCTTC.